A single sample gave rise to the 6 T cell receptor beta chains below, sequenced in a study of beta chain features in type 1 diabetes. Study-wide points: Shorter TCRB CDR3s, moderately but significantly so, marked every one of the four CD4+ subsets in Type 1 diabetes patients.

Reverse transcribing all isolated RNA meant expressed TCRB transcripts were sequenced. Using immunoSEQ multiplex PCR, the repertoire was profiled, and TCRdb retains in-frame clones only, with some absent. The sample includes hundreds of thousands of clones, roughly an eighth seen only once; the top ten take 0.03% to 0.045%. No antigen has been assigned to these receptors. The material sequenced was naive CD4+ T cells from blood. The receptors here all came from a young man with type 1 diabetes.

This clone was picked up a small number of times. V and J are TRBV30 and TRBJ2-3; TRBD1 agrees at 7 bases. CDR1 is GTSNPN and CDR2 is SVGIG in the germline V gene (reference sequence). This CDR3 spans 17 amino acids. V shed 2 bases and J 4 bases; nucleotides not matched to a gene: 15. CDR3 sequence reads: CAWSPKRGRGLPDTQYF. CDR3 bases: TGTGCCTGGAGTCCCAAACGGGGCAGGGGGTTACCAGATACGCAGTATTTT.

The chain employs TRBV28 and TRBJ1-1; D not certain. The CDR3 sequence is 13 residues long. V lost 3 bases to trimming and J lost 6 bases, with 11 bases between them. The germline V gene encodes CDR1 MDHEN and CDR2 SYDVKM. The CDR3 DNA sequence: TGTGCCAGCAGTTTGATGAGGGTTCCTGAAGCTTTCTTT. Translating gives CASSLMRVPEAFF.

Only a few counts were recorded for this clone. The rearrangement links TRBV7-2 to TRBJ2-1; 7 bases fit TRBD2. CDR1 is SGHTA and CDR2 is FQGNSA in the germline V gene. The CDR3 contains 13 residues. With V trimmed by 1 base and J by 9 bases, 3 bases remained unmatched. The CDR3 here is CASSLVREGEQFF. CDR3 in DNA: TGTGCCAGCAGCTTAGTCAGGGAGGGTGAGCAGTTCTTC.

The chain carries TRBV2 and TRBJ1-1; no reliable D call. Germline V lookup: CDR1 SNHLY, CDR2 FYNNEI. CDR3 length equals 11 residues. The V gene lost 5 bases and the J gene lost 8 bases, with 9 bases spanning the gap. The CDR3, as DNA: TGTGCCAGCAGTATGACGGCCGAAGCTTTCTTT. Translating gives CASSMTAEAFF.

This chain joins TRBV23-1 and TRBJ1-2; no reliable D call. TRBV23-1 is classed as an ORF, of uncertain function. The length of the CDR3 is 15 residues. Trimming shortened V by 4 bases and J by 2 bases, and 14 bases separated the two germline ends. The CDR3 reads CASSPGFGWNYGYTF. CDR3 bases: TGCGCCAGCAGTCCAGGTTTTGGATGGAACTATGGCTACACCTTC.

This chain uses TRBV19 with TRBJ2-2; 9 bases map to TRBD2. With V trimmed by 7 bases and J by 4 bases, 7 bases remained unmatched. Germline V gene sequence: CDR1 LNHDA, CDR2 SQIVND (reference sequence). This CDR3 spans 15 amino acids. CDR3 sequence (DNA): TGTGCCAGTATACCTAGCGGGATTTCCACCGGGGAGCTGTTTTTT. This codes for CASIPSGISTGELFF.